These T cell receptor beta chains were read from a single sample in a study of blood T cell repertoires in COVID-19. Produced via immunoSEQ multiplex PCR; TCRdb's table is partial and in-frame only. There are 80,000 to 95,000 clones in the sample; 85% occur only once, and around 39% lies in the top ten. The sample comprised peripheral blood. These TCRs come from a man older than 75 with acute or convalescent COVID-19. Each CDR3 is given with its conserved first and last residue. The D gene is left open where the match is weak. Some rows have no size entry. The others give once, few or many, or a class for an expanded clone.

TGTGCCAGCATCCTGACCCTCGGGACTAGCGGGGGGCCCCGCACGTGGACGCAGTATTTT	CASILTLGTSGGPRTWTQYF	TRBD2	20	TRBV28	TRBJ2-3	-
TGTGCCAGCATCCGGGAAAAACTGTTTTTT	CASIREKLFF	-	10	TRBV27	TRBJ1-4	-
TGTGCCAGCAGCCCAAGGACAGGGGTCGGAAACACTGAAGCTTTCTTT	CASSPRTGVGNTEAFF	TRBD1	16	TRBV9	TRBJ1-1	-
TGTGCCAGCAGCGTAGCGGGATTTGGGTACAGGGGCCCCGGATCCGGGGAGCTGTTTTTT	CASSVAGFGYRGPGSGELFF	TRBD1	20	TRBV9	TRBJ2-2	-
TGTGCCAGCAGCGTTGGACAGACGGTTAATTCACCCCTCCACTTT	CASSVGQTVNSPLHF	-	15	TRBV9	TRBJ1-6	-
TGTGCCAGCAGTGAACGCAGGACTTGGGCTTCACCCCTCCACTTT	CASSERRTWASPLHF	-	15	TRBV2	TRBJ1-6	-
TGTGCCAGCAGCTTGGGGACAGGGGTAAATCAGCCCCAGCATTTT	CASSLGTGVNQPQHF	TRBD1	15	TRBV11-2	TRBJ1-5	-
TGTGCCAGTATGGGGACAGGGCGGAGCGGGGAGCTGTTTTTT	CASMGTGRSGELFF	TRBD1	14	TRBV19	TRBJ2-2	-
TGTGCCAGCAGCTTAGGGGGCGGGGGCTCAGGCTTAGGTCAGCCCCAGCATTTT	CASSLGGGGSGLGQPQHF	-	18	TRBV7-2	TRBJ1-5	-
TGCAGCGTTGGTGGCGGGGAGCTAGCCAAAAACATTCAGTACTTC	CSVGGGELAKNIQYF	-	15	TRBV29-1	TRBJ2-4	-
TGTGCCAGCTGCGGACTAGCGGGAGCCCTGGAATACAATGAGCAGTTCTTC	CASCGLAGALEYNEQFF	TRBD2	17	TRBV7-2	TRBJ2-1	-
TGTGCCAGCAGCCCCCCGGACAGGGCTGGAAACACCATATATTTT	CASSPPDRAGNTIYF	TRBD1	15	TRBV28	TRBJ1-3	-
TGCAGCGCCGAGGTGGACAGGGTCCCCGGGGAGCTGTTTTTT	CSAEVDRVPGELFF	TRBD1	14	TRBV29-1	TRBJ2-2	-
TGTGCCACCAGCAGAGATCAGCCAGGGCTTGAAGCTTTCTTT	CATSRDQPGLEAFF	-	14	TRBV15	TRBJ1-1	-
TGTGCCAGCAGTTTCGGACAGCTAGCCTATGGCTACACCTTC	CASSFGQLAYGYTF	-	14	TRBV5-6	TRBJ1-2	-
TGTGCCAGCAGATCTAGCGGGAGTACCGGGTTCGGGGAGCTGTTTTTT	CASRSSGSTGFGELFF	TRBD2	16	TRBV6-6	TRBJ2-2	-
TGTGCCAGTAGCAGGACAGGGAACTATGGCTACACCTTC	CASSRTGNYGYTF	TRBD1	13	TRBV19	TRBJ1-2	-
TGCGCCAGCAGCACCCACCGGACAGGGGGCGCCGGCGGGGAGCTGTTTTTT	CASSTHRTGGAGGELFF	TRBD1	17	TRBV5-1	TRBJ2-2	-
TGTGCCAGCAAGGTTGACAGGGAATACGAGCAGTACTTC	CASKVDREYEQYF	TRBD1	13	TRBV6-5	TRBJ2-7	-
TGTGCCTGGAGTATAACAGGGGAGGAAGCTTTCTTT	CAWSITGEEAFF	TRBD1	12	TRBV30	TRBJ1-1	-
TGTGCCAGCAGTGCCCTACAGGGGCCCCTAGCCAAAAACATTCAGTACTTC	CASSALQGPLAKNIQYF	TRBD1	17	TRBV28	TRBJ2-4	-
TGTGCCAGCCAGCGTGAGCGGGTGGGGAATGAGCAGTTCTTC	CASQRERVGNEQFF	-	14	TRBV5-4	TRBJ2-1	once
TGTGCCAGCAGCCCGTCGGCGGGCGGGCAGTACTTC	CASSPSAGGQYF	-	12	TRBV7-2	TRBJ2-7	-
TGCAGCGCCACTGGACAGACCACAGATACGCAGTATTTT	CSATGQTTDTQYF	-	13	TRBV29-1	TRBJ2-3	-
TGCGCCAGCAGCCTTGGGGGACAAATCCAAGAGACCCAGTACTTC	CASSLGGQIQETQYF	-	15	TRBV4-3	TRBJ2-5	-
TGTGCCAGTAGTGGGGATGGACTAGCGGGAGGGCGGGAGCAGTTCTTC	CASSGDGLAGGREQFF	TRBD2	16	TRBV19	TRBJ2-1	-
TGTGCCAGCAGTTACTCCGGGGAGGGAAATGGTTATGGCTACACCTTC	CASSYSGEGNGYGYTF	-	16	TRBV6-6	TRBJ1-2	-
TGTGCCCCCGGCGGCGCCGGGACCTTC	CAPGGAGTF	-	9	TRBV5-3	TRBJ1-2	-
TGTGCCTGGATATTACAGCTGAACACTGAAGCTTTCTTT	CAWILQLNTEAFF	-	13	TRBV30	TRBJ1-1	-
TGTGCCAGCAGTTTCGGAGGATCACTAGCCAAAAACATTCAGTACTTC	CASSFGGSLAKNIQYF	-	16	TRBV28	TRBJ2-4	-
TGTGCCAGCAGCGCGGCAGGACAGGGTTACGAGCAGTACTTC	CASSAAGQGYEQYF	TRBD1	14	TRBV7-3	TRBJ2-7	-
TGTGCCATCAGTGATCGGGACACCGCTATCGGCTACACCTTC	CAISDRDTAIGYTF	-	14	TRBV10-3	TRBJ1-2	once
TGCAGCGCTCTGACATCCCCACTGTACGAGCAGTACTTC	CSALTSPLYEQYF	-	13	TRBV29-1	TRBJ2-7	-